One and the same sample provided the 22 T cell receptor beta chains below, sequenced in a study of identical twins. TCRdb called the 5' RACE reads again in MiXCR, with one record for every CDR3 protein. Among a few hundred thousand distinct CDR3 sequences, over 8.5% were seen once, and the ten largest hold under 3.5%. These records were also assigned to another study, of yellow fever vaccine responses in identical twins.

The sequencing input was PBMCs. The origin of the receptors is a woman aged 18-29 years in good health.

The table lists this clonotype with many counts. The chain joins TRBV28 to TRBJ2-5; D assignment may be TRBD1 or TRBD2 (5 bases each). V lost 7 bases and J 5 bases, leaving 20 bases between the germline ends. The CDR3 totals 15 residues. Germline V gene sequence: CDR1 MDHEN, CDR2 SYDVKM. The CDR3 is CASMIGVRGEETQYF. The CDR3 DNA reads as TGTGCCAGCATGATTGGGGTGAGGGGTGAGGAGACCCAGTACTTC.

The gene calls are TRBV5-8 and TRBJ2-2, with 9 bases fitting TRBD2. The CDR3 extends over 17 amino acids. V lost 4 bases, J lost 6 bases, and 13 bases stayed unmatched. In germline, CDR1 is SGHTS, CDR2 YDEGEE. The CDR3 DNA is TGTGCCAGCAGCCTGGACGCGGGAGGGGACCGGGCCGGGGAGCTGTTTTTT. Its protein is CASSLDAGGDRAGELFF. The full variable domain, rest sourced from reference TRBV5-8 and TRBJ2-2, is EAGVTQSPTHLIKTRGQQATLRCSPISGHTSVYWYQQALGLGLQFLLWYDEGEERNRGNFPPRFSGRQFPNYSSELNVNALELEDSALYLCASSLDAGGDRAGELFFGEGSRLTVL.

This clonotype was counted only a few times. The rearrangement joins TRBV2 to TRBJ2-7; TRBD1 aligns across 10 bases. The CDR3 is 15 residues long. The germline gives CDR1 SNHLY, CDR2 FYNNEI. J gave up 7 bases and V 8 bases, and 14 bases lay outside the gene matches. DNA for the CDR3: TGTGCCAGCGAGTGGGGGGGGACAGGGGTCGGGGAGCAGTACTTC. It translates to CASEWGGTGVGEQYF.

V usage is TRBV7-2 and J usage is TRBJ1-2; D gene uncertain. Trimming stripped 2 bases from V and 3 bases from J, with 13 bases between. In germline, CDR1 is SGHTA, CDR2 FQGNSA. The CDR3 is made up of 15 amino acids. CDR3: CASSLLIVSYYGYTF. CDR3 bases: TGTGCCAGCAGCTTATTGATAGTGTCGTACTATGGCTACACCTTC.

This clonotype was picked up many times. V and J are TRBV20-1 and TRBJ1-5; TRBD1 agrees at 11 bases. Per the germline V gene, CDR1 is DFQATT and CDR2 is SNEGSKA (reference sequence). The CDR3 sequence is 15 residues long. V shed 6 bases and J 6 bases; nucleotides not matched to a gene: 10. For the CDR3, the DNA is TGCAGTGCCTCGGACAGGGGGCGAGGTAGTCAGCCCCAGCATTTT. This sequence encodes CSASDRGRGSQPQHF.

This clonotype occurred many times. The chain couples TRBV16 to TRBJ2-7; D is perhaps TRBD2 (6 bases). The V end was cut by 3 bases, the J end by 5 bases, with 14 bases between. Germline CDR1 reads KGHSY; CDR2 reads FQNENV. CDR3 length equals 14 residues. The CDR3, as DNA: TGTGCCAGCAGCCATCCGGCTAGCGTAAACGAGCAGTACTTC. It specifies CASSHPASVNEQYF.

V usage is TRBV2 and J usage is TRBJ2-3, with TRBD1 matching 12 bases. This CDR3 spans 18 amino acids. J was trimmed by 6 bases and V by 6 bases; bases with no gene match: 16. Looked up from germline, CDR1 is SNHLY and CDR2 is FYNNEI. CDR3 coding DNA: TGTGCCAGCAGGAGGCAGGACCTGGGACAGGGGGCAGGGGATACGCAGTATTTT. Translated, it gives CASRRQDLGQGAGDTQYF.

This clonotype was counted a few times. The chain recombines TRBV29-1 with TRBJ2-1, with 11 positions matching TRBD2. Losses at the gene ends were 5 bases for V and 8 bases for J; bases not matched to a gene: 5. Germline V gene sequence: CDR1 SQVTM, CDR2 ANQGSEA. The CDR3 consists of 13 residues. The CDR3 loop reads CSVLTSGSYEQFF. The DNA for the CDR3 is TGCAGCGTTCTCACTAGCGGGAGTTATGAGCAGTTCTTC.

This clonotype was seen at least ten times. This chain joins TRBV6-1 and TRBJ1-1, with D uncertain. The CDR3 loop spans 14 amino acids. Germline-derived CDR1 and CDR2 are MNHNS and SASEGT. The ends were cut back, 8 bases at V and 1 base at J, with 14 bases in the middle. DNA of the CDR3: TGTGCCAGCGGAAGCGAGAAGGGGAACACTGAAGCTTTCTTT. Protein sequence: CASGSEKGNTEAFF.

At least ten counts were recorded for this clonotype. The chain has TRBV11-2 and TRBJ2-7, with 9 positions matching TRBD1. Unmatched junction bases numbered 9, after V lost 3 bases and J lost 3 bases. The CDR3 sequence is 16 residues long. Germline V gene sequence: CDR1 SGHAT, CDR2 FQNNGV. The CDR3 sequence: CASSFEPGQGGYEQYF. The DNA for the CDR3 is TGTGCCAGCAGCTTCGAACCGGGACAGGGTGGCTACGAGCAGTACTTC.

This clonotype was counted at least ten times. The chain has TRBV12-3 or TRBV12-4 and TRBJ2-1, with 12 bases matching TRBD1. The CDR3 has 15 amino acids. With 7 bases clipped from V and 5 bases from J, the junction kept 6 bases outside the gene matches. The CDR3 DNA reads as TGTGCCAGCACCCTGGGGACAGGGGGCAACAATGAGCAGTTCTTC. Protein: CASTLGTGGNNEQFF.

The DNA for the CDR3 is TGCGCCAGCAGTGAGTCGGGAGGGGGCTACGAGCAGTACTTC. This sequence encodes CASSESGGGYEQYF. The J gene is TRBJ2-7, the V gene TRBV10-1; a weak D match, TRBD2 (7 bases). The V end was cut by 0 bases, the J end by 3 bases, with 9 bases between. Per the germline V gene, CDR1 is WNHNN and CDR2 is SYGVQD (reference sequence). This CDR3 has 14 residues.

This chain connects TRBV30 to TRBJ2-1; 14 bases agree with TRBD2. The junction had 14 bases not matched to a gene; V was cut back by 0 bases and J by 4 bases. Germline V gene data show CDR1 as GTSNPN and CDR2 as SVGIG (reference sequence). The CDR3 contains 20 residues. This CDR3 is CAWSVMGRTSGGNPYNEQFF. The CDR3 DNA follows: TGTGCCTGGAGTGTAATGGGGAGGACTAGCGGGGGGAACCCTTACAATGAGCAGTTCTTC.

This clonotype was counted between two and nine times. V gene TRBV27 combines with J gene TRBJ2-2, with 8 bases aligning to TRBD1. The germline CDR1 and CDR2 sequences are MNHEY and SMNVEV (reference sequence). The CDR3 extends over 16 amino acids. V gave up 6 bases and J gave up 4 bases; unmatched junction bases: 10. CDR3 DNA sequence: TGTGCCAGCAGACAAAGGACAGGGTTTATCACCGGGGAGCTGTTTTTT. This codes for CASRQRTGFITGELFF.

This clonotype was counted a few times. V gene TRBV3-1 combines with J gene TRBJ2-5; unclear D gene. Trimming left V 0 bases short and J 0 bases short, with 8 bases between. The V gene's germline CDR1 is LGHDT and CDR2 YNNKEL (reference sequence). This CDR3 region has 15 residues. The CDR3 loop is CASSQDAGYQETQYF. The CDR3 DNA reads TGTGCCAGCAGCCAAGACGCCGGGTACCAAGAGACCCAGTACTTC.

This clonotype was picked up a small number of times. The chain is built from TRBV2 and TRBJ2-3; D gene unclear. CDR1 SNHLY and CDR2 FYNNEI come from the germline V gene. The V and J ends lost 4 bases and 2 bases respectively, with 13 bases between them. The CDR3 extends over 15 amino acids. CDR3 sequence (DNA): TGTGCCAGCAGTGTAAAGAGGTGGGCCACAGATACGCAGTATTTT. It yields the protein CASSVKRWATDTQYF.

A few counts support this clonotype. The chain combines TRBV29-1 with TRBJ2-5; D is perhaps TRBD1 (5 bases). V lost 7 bases, J lost 1 base, and 7 bases lay in between. The germline CDR1 and CDR2 sequences are SQVTM and ANQGSEA. This CDR3 comprises 11 residues. The CDR3 loop is CSGGLQETQYF. The CDR3 DNA reads as TGCAGCGGGGGCCTCCAAGAGACCCAGTACTTC.

The V call is TRBV12-3 or TRBV12-4, the J call TRBJ2-2; D gene ambiguous. The V and J ends lost 7 bases and 2 bases respectively, with 8 bases between them. CDR3 length equals 13 residues. CDR3 coding DNA: TGTGCCAGCAAGTCTTTTAACACCGGGGAGCTGTTTTTT. It codes for CASKSFNTGELFF.

This sequence joins TRBV28 and TRBJ2-5, with 8 bases matching TRBD2. The CDR3 extends over 16 amino acids. CDR1 is MDHEN and CDR2 is SYDVKM in the germline V gene. V shed 5 bases, J shed 1 base, and the junction held 9 bases outside the gene matches. CDR3 DNA sequence: TGTGCCAGCAGTCTCGGAGGGAGCGGGGGCCAAGAGACCCAGTACTTC. Its protein is CASSLGGSGGQETQYF.

CDR3 DNA sequence: TGTGCCAGCAGCTTACGAGGGACAGGGAACACTGAAGCTTTCTTT. It encodes CASSLRGTGNTEAFF. V usage is TRBV11-2 and J usage is TRBJ1-1, with 8 bases that match TRBD1. CDR3 length: 15 amino acids. CDR1 is SGHAT, CDR2 FQNNGV, per germline. V dropped 2 bases and J dropped 1; count of bases not matched to a gene: 3.

V is TRBV9 and J is TRBJ2-5; a weak D match, TRBD2 (5 bases). The CDR3 has 15 residues. Germline CDR1 reads SGDLS; CDR2 reads YYNGEE. Between the trimmed V and J ends, which lost 0 bases and 2 bases, there was a span of 11 bases. The CDR3 is CASSVGVSGQETQYF. DNA for the CDR3: TGTGCCAGCAGCGTAGGGGTTTCGGGACAAGAGACCCAGTACTTC.

In DNA form, the CDR3 reads TGCAGCGTTGAAGAAGGGGTCGAGACCCAGTACTTC. Its translation is CSVEEGVETQYF. The chain links TRBV29-1 to TRBJ2-5, with D possibly TRBD1 on 5 matching bases. Trimming shortened V by 0 bases and J by 5 bases, and 7 bases separated the two germline ends. Looked up from germline, CDR1 is SQVTM and CDR2 is ANQGSEA. The CDR3 is 12 residues long.